Listed below are T cell receptor beta chains from one sample, sequenced in a study of CD8 T cells in ankylosing spondylitis. TCRdb re-called the 5' RACE reads through MiXCR, storing one row per CDR3 protein. The sample consists of tens of thousands of distinct CDR3 sequences, 6% to 8% of them appearing once. Sequenced: synovial fluid, either unsorted or a sorted T cell fraction (not recorded which). The source is a male donor with ankylosing spondylitis. The conserved cysteine and the conserved F or W are not part of the CDR3 here.

V gene	J gene	CDR3 protein
TRBV12-3/TRBV12-4	TRBJ2-3	ASGHWGQTTDTQY
TRBV28	TRBJ2-1	ASSPSGGGDEQF
TRBV20-1	TRBJ1-1	SARGTGGGSDTEAF
TRBV20-1	TRBJ2-1	SATGADRGYNEQF
TRBV5-1	TRBJ2-3	ASRQRAASTDTQY
TRBV5-1	TRBJ2-7	ASSVADNPYYEQY
TRBV20-1	TRBJ2-7	SARDQSRGLAGGSEQY
TRBV15	TRBJ1-5	ATSTNYRGNQPQH
TRBV7-8	TRBJ1-1	ASSLAGENTEAF
TRBV11-2	TRBJ2-5	ASSTHGAGGRETQY
TRBV11-3	TRBJ2-1	ASSLNRLAPF
TRBV7-2	TRBJ1-6	ASSPPGQGASPLH
TRBV6-1	TRBJ1-5	ASRTGLREPQH
TRBV6-5	TRBJ2-1	ASSYSIHPRMSNEQF
TRBV6-2/TRBV6-3	TRBJ2-3	ASRRTDTQY
TRBV4-3	TRBJ2-1	ASSQEASGGSYNEQF
TRBV2	TRBJ2-7	ASTLTGSYEQY
TRBV2	TRBJ1-2	ASSLSGLPGYT
TRBV20-1	TRBJ2-2	SARVGQAGTGELF
TRBV25-1	TRBJ2-7	ASQGDRDRGAGPYEQY
TRBV7-9	TRBJ2-2	ASSHLRGRDTGELF
TRBV7-2	TRBJ2-7	ASIRDPSTYEQY
TRBV19	TRBJ1-1	ASSPRQGEAF
TRBV4-1	TRBJ1-6	ASSQDESSYNSPLH
TRBV5-5	TRBJ2-7	ASSLRWEGSYEQY
TRBV12-3/TRBV12-4	TRBJ1-6	ASSFQGDSPLH